This T cell receptor beta chain was profiled in a study of cytomegalovirus exposure and HLA in healthy donors. It was with 60 Vbeta and 13 Jbeta primers that the PCR ran. Libraries were prepared by immunoSEQ multiplex PCR; TCRdb keeps only in-frame clonotypes and omits some of them. Among some 87,000 clones, 78% were seen once, and the ten largest hold over 4.5%. Germline loops: CDR1 WSHSY, CDR2 SAAADI. The CDR3 consists of 17 residues. V lost 0 bases and J 5 bases, leaving 16 bases between the germline ends. This clonotype originated in a man younger than 30 in good health and CMV-seropositive. The chain has TRBV10-2 and TRBJ1-4; D unclear. Material: PBMCs. The CDR3 spells CASSESIQWAANEKLFF. The CDR3 DNA sequence: TGCGCCAGCAGTGAGTCTATCCAGTGGGCAGCCAATGAAAAACTGTTTTTT.